The 4 T cell receptor beta chains given below trace back to one sample, sequenced in a study of blood T cell repertoires in COVID-19. Sequencing used immunoSEQ multiplex PCR; TCRdb keeps in-frame clones, though not all of them. The sample lists 250,000 to 300,000 clones; around 82% were seen once. Sequences were obtained from peripheral blood. These receptors were taken from a man older than 75 with acute or convalescent COVID-19.

Here the CDR3 reads CASRLRTGYQVTPLHF. The CDR3 DNA reads as TGTGCCAGCAGATTAAGGACAGGATACCAGGTGACACCCCTCCACTTT. The V and J genes are TRBV27 and TRBJ1-6; TRBD1 agrees at 7 bases. Germline CDR1 reads MNHEY; CDR2 reads SMNVEV (reference sequence). Trimming removed 6 bases from V and 11 bases from J; junction bases left unmatched: 16. The CDR3 consists of 16 residues.

The chain uses TRBV6-6 and TRBJ2-5, with TRBD2 matching 13 bases. CDR3 size: 15 residues. Germline CDR1 reads MNHNY; CDR2 reads SVGAGI (reference sequence). Unmatched junction bases numbered 0, after V lost 0 bases and J lost 5 bases. CDR3 loop: CASSYSTSGGETQYF. The CDR3 DNA is TGTGCCAGCAGTTACTCGACTAGCGGGGGGGAGACCCAGTACTTC.

The chain couples TRBV5-1 to TRBJ2-1, with D maybe TRBD2 (6 bases). CDR1 is SGHRS, CDR2 YFSETQ, per germline. The CDR3 contains 15 residues. Trimming left V 5 bases short and J 5 bases short, with 17 bases between. As DNA, the CDR3 is TGCGCCAGCAGGGTCATGGGGGGTTCGAACAATGAGCAGTTCTTC. This encodes CASRVMGGSNNEQFF.

This chain joins TRBV3-1 (or the pseudogene TRBV3-2) and TRBJ2-2; 7 bases align to TRBD2. The V and J ends lost 4 bases and 4 bases, in that order; junction bases with no gene match: 12. The CDR3 sequence is 17 residues long. Germline V CDR1 and CDR2: LGHDT, YNNKEL (reference sequence). The CDR3 DNA is TGTGCCAGCAGCCGGGGACTGAGCGGGAAGGTCACCGGGGAGCTGTTTTTT. It encodes CASSRGLSGKVTGELFF.